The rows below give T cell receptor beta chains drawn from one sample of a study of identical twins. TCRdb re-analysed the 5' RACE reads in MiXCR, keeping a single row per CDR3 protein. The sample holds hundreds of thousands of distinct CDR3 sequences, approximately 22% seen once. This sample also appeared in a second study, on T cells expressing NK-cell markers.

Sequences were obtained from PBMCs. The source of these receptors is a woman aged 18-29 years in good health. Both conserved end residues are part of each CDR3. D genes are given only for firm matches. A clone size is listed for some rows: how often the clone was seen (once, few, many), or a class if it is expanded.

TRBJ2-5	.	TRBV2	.	TGTGCCAGCAGTAGGTCCTGGGGAGAGACCCAGTACTTC	CASSRSWGETQYF
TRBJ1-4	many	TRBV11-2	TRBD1	TGTGCCAGCAGCTTAGAAGCCCCAGGGACAGGAAATGAAAAACTGTTTTTT	CASSLEAPGTGNEKLFF
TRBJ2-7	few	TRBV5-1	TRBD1	TGCGCCAGCAGCTTGCGACAGGGGCGGAACCTGGTATACGAGCAGTACTTC	CASSLRQGRNLVYEQYF
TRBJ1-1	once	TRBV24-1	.	TGTGCCACCAGTGATTGTCTGGGGGCCGGTGAAGCTTTCTTT	CATSDCLGAGEAFF
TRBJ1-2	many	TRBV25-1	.	TGTGCCAGCAGTGAATGGGGGAGGTATGGCTACACCTTC	CASSEWGRYGYTF
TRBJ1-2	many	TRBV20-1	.	TGCAGTGCTAGAGTTTGGCAGGGGTTAGGAAACTATGGCTACACCTTC	CSARVWQGLGNYGYTF
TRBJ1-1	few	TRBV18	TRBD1	TGTGCCAGCTCACCTCAAAACAGGGGGTCGACTGAAGCTTTCTTT	CASSPQNRGSTEAFF
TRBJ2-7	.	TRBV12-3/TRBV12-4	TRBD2	TGTGCCAGCAGTTCCTGGACTAGCGGGACCTACGAGCAGTACTTC	CASSSWTSGTYEQYF
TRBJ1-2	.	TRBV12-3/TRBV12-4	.	TGTGCCAGCAGTCCTGCGATCGGACAGAAAAGATCGCGGGGCTACACCTTC	CASSPAIGQKRSRGYTF
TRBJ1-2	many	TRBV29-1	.	TGCAGCGTTGAAAAGGACACGACCTATGGCTACACCTTC	CSVEKDTTYGYTF
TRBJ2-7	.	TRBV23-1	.	TGCGCCAGCAGTCAAGATTGGGCTTACCTCTACGAGCAGTACTTC	CASSQDWAYLYEQYF
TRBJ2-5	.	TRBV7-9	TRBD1	TGTGCCAGCAGCTGGGGGGACAGGGTTTGGGAGACCCAGTACTTC	CASSWGDRVWETQYF
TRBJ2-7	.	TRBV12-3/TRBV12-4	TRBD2	TGTGCCAGCCGTGGACTAGCGGGAGTGGATTCTCACTTC	CASRGLAGVDSHF
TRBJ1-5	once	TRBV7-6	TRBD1	TGTGCCAGCAGCGTTGACAGGGGTCAGCCCCAGCATTTT	CASSVDRGQPQHF
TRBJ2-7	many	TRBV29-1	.	TGCAGCGTTGGTGGGCCCCTAACGCGGGAGCAGTACTTC	CSVGGPLTREQYF
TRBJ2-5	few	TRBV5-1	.	TGCGCCAGCAGCCCCCGCCCAAGGTTCGGGCAAGAGACCCAGTACTTC	CASSPRPRFGQETQYF
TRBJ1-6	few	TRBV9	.	TGTGCCAGCAGCCCTTCAGGACAAACTAATTCACCCCTCCACTTT	CASSPSGQTNSPLHF
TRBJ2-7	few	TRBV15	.	TGTGCCACCAGCAGAGATTTGACGGGCGGGGCGTCCTACGAGCAGTACTTC	CATSRDLTGGASYEQYF
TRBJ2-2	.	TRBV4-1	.	TGCGCCAGCAGCCAAGAATGGACCGGGGAGCTGTTTTTT	CASSQEWTGELFF
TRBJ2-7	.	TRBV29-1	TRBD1	TGCAGCGTAACGGGACAGGGGTTCCACGAGCAGTACTTC	CSVTGQGFHEQYF
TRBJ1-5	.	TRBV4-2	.	TGTGCCAGCAGCCAAGATACCGGAATCAATCAGCCCCAGCATTTT	CASSQDTGINQPQHF
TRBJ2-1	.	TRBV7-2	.	TGTGCCAGCAGCTTAGAGGGAACGAACAATGAGCAGTTCTTC	CASSLEGTNNEQFF
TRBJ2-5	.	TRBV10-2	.	TGCGCCAGCTGCCAAGGGGTTGAGGAGACCCAGTACTTC	CASCQGVEETQYF
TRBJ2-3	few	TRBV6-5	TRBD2	TGTGCCAGCAGTTACGCAGCGGGAGGTCCGAGTAGCACAGATACGCAGTATTTT	CASSYAAGGPSSTDTQYF
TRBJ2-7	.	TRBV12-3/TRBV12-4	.	TGTGCCAGCAGTTTAGGCTCAGTGTCACCTCAGTACTTC	CASSLGSVSPQYF
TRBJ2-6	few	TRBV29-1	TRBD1	TGCAGCATTACTACAGGGGGGACCGACTCTGGGGCCAACGTCCTGACTTTC	CSITTGGTDSGANVLTF
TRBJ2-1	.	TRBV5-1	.	TGCGCCAGCAGCTCCTATACCGCATACAATGAGCAGTTCTTC	CASSSYTAYNEQFF
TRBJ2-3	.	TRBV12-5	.	TGTGCTAGTGGCCCAGCGGTGATTACAGATACGCAGTATTTT	CASGPAVITDTQYF
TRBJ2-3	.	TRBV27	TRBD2	TGTGCCAGCGGACTTAGCGGGAGAGCCACAGATACGCAGTATTTT	CASGLSGRATDTQYF
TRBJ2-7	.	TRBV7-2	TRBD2	TGTGCCAGCGGTGGACAAGCGGGAGCAGGGTTCGAGCAGTACTTC	CASGGQAGAGFEQYF
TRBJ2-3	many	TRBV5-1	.	TGCGCCAGCAGCTTGCGGCAGGTCACAGATACGCAGTATTTT	CASSLRQVTDTQYF
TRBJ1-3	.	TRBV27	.	TGTGCCAGCAGTTTGGATGGCCGCGCCTTCTCTGGAAACACCATATATTTT	CASSLDGRAFSGNTIYF
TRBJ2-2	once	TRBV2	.	TGTGCCAGCAAAACGGGAGTTCCCACCGCCGGGGAGCTGTTTTTT	CASKTGVPTAGELFF
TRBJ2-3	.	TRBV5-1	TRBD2	TGCGCCAGCAGCCCCGGGCGGGCTAGCGGGCTCACAGATACGCAGTATTTT	CASSPGRASGLTDTQYF
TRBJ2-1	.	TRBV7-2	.	TGTGCCAGCAGCTCCAGGGAGCAGTTCTTC	CASSSREQFF
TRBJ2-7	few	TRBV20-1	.	TGCAGTGCTAGTGACCGGTTGATAGGGCGGGACTACGAGCAGTACTTC	CSASDRLIGRDYEQYF
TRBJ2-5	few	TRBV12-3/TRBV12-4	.	TGTGCCAGCAGTTTTTGGGGGAGCAGGGTGGAGACCCAGTACTTC	CASSFWGSRVETQYF
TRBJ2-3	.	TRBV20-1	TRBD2	TGCAGTGCCGGCGGGGGGCGGCTGAAGAACACGCAGTATTTT	CSAGGGRLKNTQYF
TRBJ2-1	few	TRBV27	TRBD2	TGTGCCAGCAGTTTAGGGGGCGGGAGGGTCTACAATGAGCAGTTCTTC	CASSLGGGRVYNEQFF
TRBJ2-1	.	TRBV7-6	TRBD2	TGTGCCAGCAGCTTAGTGGTAGCGGGAGGGTCCTACAATGAGCAGTTCTTC	CASSLVVAGGSYNEQFF
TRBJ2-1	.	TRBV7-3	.	TGTGCCAGCAGTCATGGCCCCTTCTCCTACAATGAGCAGTTCTTC	CASSHGPFSYNEQFF
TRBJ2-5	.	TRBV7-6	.	TGTGCCAGCAGCTCGACTAACCAAGAGACCCAGTACTTC	CASSSTNQETQYF